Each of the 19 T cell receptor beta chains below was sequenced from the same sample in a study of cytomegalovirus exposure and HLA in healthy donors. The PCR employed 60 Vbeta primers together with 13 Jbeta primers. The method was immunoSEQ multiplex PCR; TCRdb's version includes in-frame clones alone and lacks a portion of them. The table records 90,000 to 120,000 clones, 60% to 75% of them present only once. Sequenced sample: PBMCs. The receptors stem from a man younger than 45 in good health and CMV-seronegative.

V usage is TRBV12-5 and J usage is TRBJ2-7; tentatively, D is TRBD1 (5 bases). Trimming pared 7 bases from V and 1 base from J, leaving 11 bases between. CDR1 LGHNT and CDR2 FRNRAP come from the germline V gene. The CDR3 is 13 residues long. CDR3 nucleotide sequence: TGTGCTAGTGTGGCAGGGTCATCCTACGAGCAGTACTTC. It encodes CASVAGSSYEQYF.

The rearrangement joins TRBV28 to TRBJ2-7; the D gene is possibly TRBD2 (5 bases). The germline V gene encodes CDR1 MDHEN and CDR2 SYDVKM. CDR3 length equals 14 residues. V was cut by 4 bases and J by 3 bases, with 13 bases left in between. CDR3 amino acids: CASSSPDGIYEQYF. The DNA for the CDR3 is TGTGCCAGCAGTTCCCCGGACGGGATCTACGAGCAGTACTTC.

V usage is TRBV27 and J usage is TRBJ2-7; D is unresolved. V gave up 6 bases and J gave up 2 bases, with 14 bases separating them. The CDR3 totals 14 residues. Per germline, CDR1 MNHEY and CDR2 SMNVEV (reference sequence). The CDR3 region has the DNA TGTGCCAGCAGGCCCGACACCCAGCCCTACGAGCAGTACTTC. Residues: CASRPDTQPYEQYF.

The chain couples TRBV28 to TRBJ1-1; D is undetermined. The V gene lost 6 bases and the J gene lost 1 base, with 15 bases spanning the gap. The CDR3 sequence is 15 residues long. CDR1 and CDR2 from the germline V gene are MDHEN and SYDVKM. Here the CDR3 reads CASSYELGSNTEAFF. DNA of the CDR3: TGTGCCAGCAGCTACGAACTAGGTTCGAACACTGAAGCTTTCTTT.

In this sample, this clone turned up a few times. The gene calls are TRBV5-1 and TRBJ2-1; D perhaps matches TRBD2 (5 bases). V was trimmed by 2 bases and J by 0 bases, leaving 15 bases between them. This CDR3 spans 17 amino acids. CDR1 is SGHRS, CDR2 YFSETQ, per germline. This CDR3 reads CASSLDIAKPSYNEQFF. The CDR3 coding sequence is TGCGCCAGCAGCTTAGATATAGCGAAACCCTCCTACAATGAGCAGTTCTTC.

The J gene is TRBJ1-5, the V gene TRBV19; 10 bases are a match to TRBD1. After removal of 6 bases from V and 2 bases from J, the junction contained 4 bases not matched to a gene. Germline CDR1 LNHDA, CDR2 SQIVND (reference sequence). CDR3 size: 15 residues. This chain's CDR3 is CASSSGTGGNQPQHF. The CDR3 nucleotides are TGTGCCAGTAGCTCCGGGACAGGGGGCAATCAGCCCCAGCATTTT. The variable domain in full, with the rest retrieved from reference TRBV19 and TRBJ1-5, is DGGITQSPKYLFRKEGQNVTLSCEQNLNHDAMYWYRQDPGQGLRLIYYSQIVNDFQKGDIAEGYSVSREKKESFPLTVTSAQKNPTAFYLCASSSGTGGNQPQHFGDGTRLSIL.

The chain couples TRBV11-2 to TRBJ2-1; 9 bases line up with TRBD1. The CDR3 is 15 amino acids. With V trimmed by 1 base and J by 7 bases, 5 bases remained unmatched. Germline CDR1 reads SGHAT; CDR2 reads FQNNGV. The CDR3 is CASSLGTGVENEQFF. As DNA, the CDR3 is TGTGCCAGCAGCTTAGGGACAGGGGTTGAGAATGAGCAGTTCTTC.

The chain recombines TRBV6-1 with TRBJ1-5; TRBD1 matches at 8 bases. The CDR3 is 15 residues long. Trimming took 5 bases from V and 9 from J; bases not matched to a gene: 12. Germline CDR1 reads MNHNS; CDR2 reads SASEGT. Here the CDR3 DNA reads TGTGCCAGCAGTCCGACAGGGGAGTCAGGATTGCCCCAGCATTTT. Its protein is CASSPTGESGLPQHF.

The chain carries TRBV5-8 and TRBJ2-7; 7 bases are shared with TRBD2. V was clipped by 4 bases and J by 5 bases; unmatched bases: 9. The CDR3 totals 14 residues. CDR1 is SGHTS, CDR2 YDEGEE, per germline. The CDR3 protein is CASSPEAGAHEQYF. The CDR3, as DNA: TGTGCCAGCAGCCCGGAGGCGGGAGCACACGAGCAGTACTTC.

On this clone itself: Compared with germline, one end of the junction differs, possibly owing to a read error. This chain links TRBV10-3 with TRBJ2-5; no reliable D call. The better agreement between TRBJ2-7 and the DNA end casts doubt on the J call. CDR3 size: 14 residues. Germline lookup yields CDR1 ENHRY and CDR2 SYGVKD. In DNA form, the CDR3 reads TGTGCCAGCAGTCCCCGATACCCGTCCTACGAGCAGTACTTC. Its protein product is CASSPRYPSYEQYF.

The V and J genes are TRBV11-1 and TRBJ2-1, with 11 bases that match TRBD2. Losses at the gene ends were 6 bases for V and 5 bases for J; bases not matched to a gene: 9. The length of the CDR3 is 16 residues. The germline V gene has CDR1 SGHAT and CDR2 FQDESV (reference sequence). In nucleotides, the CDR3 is TGTGCCAGCAGTCCAATCCTAGCGGGGGGCGACAATGAGCAGTTCTTC. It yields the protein CASSPILAGGDNEQFF.

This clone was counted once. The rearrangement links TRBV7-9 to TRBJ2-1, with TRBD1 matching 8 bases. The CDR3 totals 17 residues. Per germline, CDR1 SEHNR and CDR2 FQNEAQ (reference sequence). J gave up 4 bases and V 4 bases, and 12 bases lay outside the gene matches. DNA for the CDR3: TGTGCCAGCAGCTCGGGCCCCGGGACAGGCATTTACAATGAGCAGTTCTTC. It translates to CASSSGPGTGIYNEQFF.

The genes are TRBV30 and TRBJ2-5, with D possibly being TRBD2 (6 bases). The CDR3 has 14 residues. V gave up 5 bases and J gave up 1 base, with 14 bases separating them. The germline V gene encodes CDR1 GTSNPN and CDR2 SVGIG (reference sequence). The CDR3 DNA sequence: TGTGCCTGGCGTAGTTGGGGACTCCAAGAGACCCAGTACTTC. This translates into CAWRSWGLQETQYF. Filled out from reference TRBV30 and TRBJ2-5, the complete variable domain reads SQTIHQWPATLVQPVGSPLSLECTVEGTSNPNLYWYRQAAGRGLQLLFYSVGIGQISSEVPQNLSASRPQDRQFILSSKKLLLSDSGFYLCAWRSWGLQETQYFGPGTRLLVL.

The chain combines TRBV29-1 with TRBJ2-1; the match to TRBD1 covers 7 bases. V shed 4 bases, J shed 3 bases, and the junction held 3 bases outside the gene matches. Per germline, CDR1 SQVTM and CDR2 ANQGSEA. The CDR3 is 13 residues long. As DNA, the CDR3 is TGCAGCGTTGGGGGACAGATCTACAATGAGCAGTTCTTC. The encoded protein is CSVGGQIYNEQFF.

This chain's CDR3 is CAWSDNTDTQYF. The CDR3 bases are TGTGCCTGGAGTGATAACACAGATACGCAGTATTTT. The chain is built from TRBV30 and TRBJ2-3, with D hard to call. Trimming stripped 1 base from V and 2 bases from J, with 4 bases between. The germline V gene has CDR1 GTSNPN and CDR2 SVGIG (reference sequence). This CDR3 region has 12 residues.

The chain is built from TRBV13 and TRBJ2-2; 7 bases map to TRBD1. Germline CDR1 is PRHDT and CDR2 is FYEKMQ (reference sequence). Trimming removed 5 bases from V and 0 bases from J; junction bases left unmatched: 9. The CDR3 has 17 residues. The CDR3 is CASSVRGQATNTGELFF. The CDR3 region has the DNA TGTGCCAGCAGCGTACGAGGACAGGCCACGAACACCGGGGAGCTGTTTTTT.

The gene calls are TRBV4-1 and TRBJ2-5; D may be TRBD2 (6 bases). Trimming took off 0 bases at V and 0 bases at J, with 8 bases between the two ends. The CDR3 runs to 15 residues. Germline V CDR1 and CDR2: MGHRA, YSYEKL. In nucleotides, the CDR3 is TGCGCCAGCAGCCAAGATAGCGGCGACCAAGAGACCCAGTACTTC. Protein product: CASSQDSGDQETQYF.

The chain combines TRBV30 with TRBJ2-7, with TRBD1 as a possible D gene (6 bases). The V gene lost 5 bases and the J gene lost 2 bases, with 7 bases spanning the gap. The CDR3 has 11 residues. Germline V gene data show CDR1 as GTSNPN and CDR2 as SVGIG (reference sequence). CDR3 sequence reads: CAWEGAYEQYF. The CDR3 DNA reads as TGTGCCTGGGAGGGGGCCTACGAGCAGTACTTC.

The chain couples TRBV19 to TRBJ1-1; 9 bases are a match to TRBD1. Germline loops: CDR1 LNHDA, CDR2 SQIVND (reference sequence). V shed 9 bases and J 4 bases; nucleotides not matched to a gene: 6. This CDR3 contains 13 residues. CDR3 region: CASSGQGGTEAFF. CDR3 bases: TGTGCCAGCTCGGGACAGGGAGGCACTGAAGCTTTCTTT. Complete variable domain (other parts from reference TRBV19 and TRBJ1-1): DGGITQSPKYLFRKEGQNVTLSCEQNLNHDAMYWYRQDPGQGLRLIYYSQIVNDFQKGDIAEGYSVSREKKESFPLTVTSAQKNPTAFYLCASSGQGGTEAFFGQGTRLTVV.